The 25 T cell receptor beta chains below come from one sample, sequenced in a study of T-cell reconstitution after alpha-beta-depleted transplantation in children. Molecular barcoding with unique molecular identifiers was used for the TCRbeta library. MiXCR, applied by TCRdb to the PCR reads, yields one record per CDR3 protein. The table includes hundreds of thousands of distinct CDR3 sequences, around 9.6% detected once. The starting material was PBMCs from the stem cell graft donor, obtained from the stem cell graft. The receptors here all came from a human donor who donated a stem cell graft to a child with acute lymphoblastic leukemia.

Written as DNA, the CDR3 is TGTGCCATCAGTGGGACAGAAAAGAAAAATGGCTACACCTTC. This codes for CAISGTEKKNGYTF. The V and J genes are TRBV10-3 and TRBJ1-2, with D maybe TRBD1 (6 bases). This CDR3 comprises 14 residues. V was pared by 4 bases and J by 6 bases, with 15 bases between. CDR1 and CDR2 from the germline V gene are ENHRY and SYGVKD.

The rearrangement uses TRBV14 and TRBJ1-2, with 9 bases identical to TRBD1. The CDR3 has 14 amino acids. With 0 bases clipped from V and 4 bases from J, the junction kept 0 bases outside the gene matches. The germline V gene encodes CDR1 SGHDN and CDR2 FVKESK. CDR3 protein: CASSQEDRGYGYTF. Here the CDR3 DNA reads TGTGCCAGCAGCCAAGAGGACAGGGGCTATGGCTACACCTTC.

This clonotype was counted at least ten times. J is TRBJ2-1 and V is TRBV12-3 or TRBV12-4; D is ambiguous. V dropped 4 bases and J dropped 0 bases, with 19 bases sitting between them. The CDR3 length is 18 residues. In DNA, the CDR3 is TGTGCCAGCAGTTACCATGGTGGGTCAGGTACCTCCTACAATGAGCAGTTCTTC. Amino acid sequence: CASSYHGGSGTSYNEQFF.

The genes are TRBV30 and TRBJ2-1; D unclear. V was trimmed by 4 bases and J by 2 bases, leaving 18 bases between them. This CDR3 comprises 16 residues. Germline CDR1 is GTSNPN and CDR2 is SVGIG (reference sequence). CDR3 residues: CAWTPLIGLTYNEQFF. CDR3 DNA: TGTGCCTGGACCCCCCTGATAGGCCTGACCTACAATGAGCAGTTCTTC.

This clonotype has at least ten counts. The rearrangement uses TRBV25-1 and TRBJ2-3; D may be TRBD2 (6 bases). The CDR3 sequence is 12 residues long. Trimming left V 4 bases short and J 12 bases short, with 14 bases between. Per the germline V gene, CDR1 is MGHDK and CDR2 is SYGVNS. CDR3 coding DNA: TGTGCCAGCAGTGTCGGCGGGACGGACCAGTATTTT. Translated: CASSVGGTDQYF.

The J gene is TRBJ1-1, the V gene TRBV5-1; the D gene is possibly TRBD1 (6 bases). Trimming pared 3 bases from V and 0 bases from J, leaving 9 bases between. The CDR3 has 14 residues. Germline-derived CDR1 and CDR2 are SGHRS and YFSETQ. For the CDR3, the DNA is TGCGCCAGCAGCTCCAGGGGTATGAACACTGAAGCTTTCTTT. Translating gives CASSSRGMNTEAFF.

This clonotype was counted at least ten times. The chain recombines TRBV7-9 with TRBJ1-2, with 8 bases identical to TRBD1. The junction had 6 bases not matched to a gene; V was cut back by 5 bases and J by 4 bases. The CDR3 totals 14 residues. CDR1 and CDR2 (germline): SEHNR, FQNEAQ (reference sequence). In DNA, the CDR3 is TGTGCCAGCAGCCCGACGGGGACAGGCTATGGCTACACCTTC. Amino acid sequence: CASSPTGTGYGYTF.

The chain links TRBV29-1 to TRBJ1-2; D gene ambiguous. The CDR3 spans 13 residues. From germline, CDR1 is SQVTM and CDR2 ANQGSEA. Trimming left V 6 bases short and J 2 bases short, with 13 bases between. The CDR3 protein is CSVPQRENYGYTF. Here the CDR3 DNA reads TGCAGCGTCCCCCAGCGGGAAAACTATGGCTACACCTTC. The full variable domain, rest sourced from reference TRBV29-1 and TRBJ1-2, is SAVISQKPSRDICQRGTSLTIQCQVDSQVTMMFWYRQQPGQSLTLIATANQGSEATYESGFVIDKFPISRPNLTFSTLTVSNMSPEDSSIYLCSVPQRENYGYTFGSGTRLTVV.

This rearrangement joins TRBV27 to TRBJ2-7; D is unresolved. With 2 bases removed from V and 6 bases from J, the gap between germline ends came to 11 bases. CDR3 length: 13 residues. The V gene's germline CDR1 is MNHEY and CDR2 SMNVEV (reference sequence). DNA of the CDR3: TGTGCCAGCAGTTTAGGTCGACGGCGCGAGCAGTACTTC. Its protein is CASSLGRRREQYF.

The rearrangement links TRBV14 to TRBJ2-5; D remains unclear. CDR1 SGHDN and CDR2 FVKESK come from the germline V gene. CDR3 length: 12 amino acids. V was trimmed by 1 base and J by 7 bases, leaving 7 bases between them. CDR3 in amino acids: CASSQVRGTQYF. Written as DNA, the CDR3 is TGTGCCAGCAGCCAAGTGCGAGGGACCCAGTACTTC.

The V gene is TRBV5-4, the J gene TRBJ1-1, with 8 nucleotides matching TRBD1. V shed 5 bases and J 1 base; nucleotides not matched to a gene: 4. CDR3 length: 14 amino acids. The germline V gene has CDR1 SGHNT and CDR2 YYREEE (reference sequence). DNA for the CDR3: TGTGCCAGCAGTCGGGACAGGAGGAACACTGAAGCTTTCTTT. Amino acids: CASSRDRRNTEAFF.

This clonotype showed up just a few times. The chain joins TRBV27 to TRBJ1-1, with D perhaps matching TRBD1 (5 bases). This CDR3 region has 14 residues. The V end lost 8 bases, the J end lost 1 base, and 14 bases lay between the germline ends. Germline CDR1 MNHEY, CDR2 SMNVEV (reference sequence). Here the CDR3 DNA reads TGTGCCAGCGGAGGGGAGGTGGGGAACACTGAAGCTTTCTTT. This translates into CASGGEVGNTEAFF.

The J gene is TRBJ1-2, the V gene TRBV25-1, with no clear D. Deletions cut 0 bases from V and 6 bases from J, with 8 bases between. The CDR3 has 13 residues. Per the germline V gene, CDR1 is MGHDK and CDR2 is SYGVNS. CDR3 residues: CASSEYILDGYTF. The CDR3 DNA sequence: TGTGCCAGCAGTGAATATATTCTAGATGGCTACACCTTC.

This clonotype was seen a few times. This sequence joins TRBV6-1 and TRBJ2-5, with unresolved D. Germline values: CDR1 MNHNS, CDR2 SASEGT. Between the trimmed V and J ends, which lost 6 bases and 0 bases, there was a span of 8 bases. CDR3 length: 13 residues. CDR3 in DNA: TGTGCCAGCAGCCCCGGGCACCAAGAGACCCAGTACTTC. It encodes CASSPGHQETQYF.

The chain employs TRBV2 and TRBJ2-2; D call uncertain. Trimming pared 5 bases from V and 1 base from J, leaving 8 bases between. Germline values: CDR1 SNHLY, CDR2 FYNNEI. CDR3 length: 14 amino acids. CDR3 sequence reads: CASSPDENTGELFF. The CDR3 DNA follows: TGTGCCAGCAGTCCCGACGAGAACACCGGGGAGCTGTTTTTT.

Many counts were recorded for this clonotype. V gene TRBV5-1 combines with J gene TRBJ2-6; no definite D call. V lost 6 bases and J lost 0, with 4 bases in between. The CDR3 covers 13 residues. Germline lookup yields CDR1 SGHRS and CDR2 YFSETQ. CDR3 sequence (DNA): TGCGCCAGCATGAGCTCTGGGGCCAACGTCCTGACTTTC. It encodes CASMSSGANVLTF.

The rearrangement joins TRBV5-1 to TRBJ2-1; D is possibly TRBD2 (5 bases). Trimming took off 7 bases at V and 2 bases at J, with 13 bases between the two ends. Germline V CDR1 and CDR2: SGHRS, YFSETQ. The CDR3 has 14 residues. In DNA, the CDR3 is TGCGCCAGCGCCCCCCACGGGGCCTACAATGAGCAGTTCTTC. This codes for CASAPHGAYNEQFF. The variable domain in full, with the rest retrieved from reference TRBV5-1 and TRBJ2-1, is KAGVTQTPRYLIKTRGQQVTLSCSPISGHRSVSWYQQTPGQGLQFLFEYFSETQRNKGNFPGRFSGRQFSNSRSEMNVSTLELGDSALYLCASAPHGAYNEQFFGPGTRLTVL.

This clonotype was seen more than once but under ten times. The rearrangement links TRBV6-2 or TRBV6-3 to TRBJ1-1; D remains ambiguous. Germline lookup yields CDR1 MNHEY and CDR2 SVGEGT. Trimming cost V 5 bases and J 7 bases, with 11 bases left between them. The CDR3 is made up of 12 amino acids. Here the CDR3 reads CASSLEPYEAFF. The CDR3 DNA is TGTGCCAGCAGTCTCGAGCCTTATGAAGCTTTCTTT.

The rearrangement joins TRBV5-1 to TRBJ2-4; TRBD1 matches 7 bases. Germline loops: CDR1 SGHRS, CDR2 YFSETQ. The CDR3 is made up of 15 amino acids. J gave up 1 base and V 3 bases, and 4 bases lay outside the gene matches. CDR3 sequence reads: CASSSSTGAKNIQYF. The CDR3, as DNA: TGCGCCAGCAGCTCGTCGACAGGGGCCAAAAACATTCAGTACTTC. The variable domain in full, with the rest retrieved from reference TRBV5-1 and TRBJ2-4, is KAGVTQTPRYLIKTRGQQVTLSCSPISGHRSVSWYQQTPGQGLQFLFEYFSETQRNKGNFPGRFSGRQFSNSRSEMNVSTLELGDSALYLCASSSSTGAKNIQYFGAGTRLSVL.

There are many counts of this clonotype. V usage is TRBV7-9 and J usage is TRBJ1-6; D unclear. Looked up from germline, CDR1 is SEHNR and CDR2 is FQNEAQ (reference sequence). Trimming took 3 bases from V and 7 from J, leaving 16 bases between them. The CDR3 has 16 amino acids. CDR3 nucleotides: TGTGCCAGCAGCTTCCCCCCCCGGGGAGAAAATTCACCCCTCCACTTT. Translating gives CASSFPPRGENSPLHF.

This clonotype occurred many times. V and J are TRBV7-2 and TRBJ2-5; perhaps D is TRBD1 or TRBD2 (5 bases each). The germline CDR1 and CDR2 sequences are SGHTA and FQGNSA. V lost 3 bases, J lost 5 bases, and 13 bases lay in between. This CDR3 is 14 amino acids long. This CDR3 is CASSFNSGLETQYF. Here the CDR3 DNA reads TGTGCCAGCAGCTTTAATTCGGGGCTGGAGACCCAGTACTTC.

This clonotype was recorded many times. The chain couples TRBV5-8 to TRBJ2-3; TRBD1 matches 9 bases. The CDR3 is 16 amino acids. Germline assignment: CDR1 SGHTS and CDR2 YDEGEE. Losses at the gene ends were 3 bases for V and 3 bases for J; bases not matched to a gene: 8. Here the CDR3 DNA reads TGTGCCAGCAGCTCTGGAAAGGGACAGGGAACAGATACGCAGTATTTT. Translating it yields CASSSGKGQGTDTQYF.

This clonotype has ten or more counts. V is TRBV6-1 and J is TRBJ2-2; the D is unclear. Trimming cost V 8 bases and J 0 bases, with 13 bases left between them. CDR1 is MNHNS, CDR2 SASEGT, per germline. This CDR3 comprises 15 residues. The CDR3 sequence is CASLPRPPNTGELFF. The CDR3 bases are TGTGCCAGCCTCCCGCGGCCACCGAACACCGGGGAGCTGTTTTTT.

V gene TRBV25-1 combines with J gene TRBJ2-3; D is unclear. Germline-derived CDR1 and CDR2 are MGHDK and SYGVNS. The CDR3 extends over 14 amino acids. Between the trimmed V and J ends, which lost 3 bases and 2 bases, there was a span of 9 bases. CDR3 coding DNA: TGTGCCAGCAGTGATCGTGATGCCACAGATACGCAGTATTTT. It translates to CASSDRDATDTQYF.

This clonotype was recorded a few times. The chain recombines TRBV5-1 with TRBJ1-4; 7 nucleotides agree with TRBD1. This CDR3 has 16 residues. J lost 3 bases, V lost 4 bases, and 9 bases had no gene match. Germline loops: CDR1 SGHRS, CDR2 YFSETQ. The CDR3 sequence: CASSLNDRAANEKLFF. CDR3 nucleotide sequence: TGCGCCAGCAGCCTCAACGACAGGGCCGCTAATGAAAAACTGTTTTTT.